These 14 T cell receptor beta chains came from one sample sequenced in a study of cytomegalovirus exposure and HLA in healthy donors. Use of 60 Vbeta and 13 Jbeta primers characterized the PCR. Clones were sequenced by immunoSEQ multiplex PCR, and TCRdb holds only the in-frame ones, with some missing. The sample has about 140,000 clones; the top ten hold 2.2%. The sample taken for sequencing was PBMCs. These receptors originate from a woman under 30 in good health and CMV-seronegative.

J is TRBJ2-2 and V is TRBV30; D is ambiguous. V was clipped by 4 bases and J by 4 bases, with 13 bases between them. CDR3 size: 14 residues. CDR1 GTSNPN and CDR2 SVGIG come from the germline V gene (reference sequence). The CDR3 loop is CAWTETRVTGELFF. The CDR3 DNA reads TGTGCCTGGACCGAAACTCGGGTCACCGGGGAGCTGTTTTTT. Together with reference TRBV30 and TRBJ2-2, the CDR3 gives the full variable domain: SQTIHQWPATLVQPVGSPLSLECTVEGTSNPNLYWYRQAAGRGLQLLFYSVGIGQISSEVPQNLSASRPQDRQFILSSKKLLLSDSGFYLCAWTETRVTGELFFGEGSRLTVL.

The chain combines TRBV30 with TRBJ1-2; D ambiguous. CDR1 GTSNPN and CDR2 SVGIG come from the germline V gene (reference sequence). This CDR3 comprises 12 residues. V lost 2 bases to trimming and J lost 7 bases, with 11 bases between them. In DNA form, the CDR3 reads TGTGCCTGGAGTTGGGGAGTAGTTGGCTACACCTTC. This sequence encodes CAWSWGVVGYTF.

The V and J genes are TRBV6-1 and TRBJ2-7, with a weak D call TRBD2 (6 bases). Trimming took 0 bases from V and 4 from J, leaving 19 bases between them. Germline assignment: CDR1 MNHNS and CDR2 SASEGT. The CDR3 is 17 residues long. The CDR3 DNA follows: TGTGCCAGCAGTGAAGCGGCTCCGGGACCAGGGACTTACGAGCAGTACTTC. Its protein is CASSEAAPGPGTYEQYF.

The gene calls are TRBV7-3 and TRBJ2-1; a possible D gene is TRBD2 (6 bases). Germline V gives CDR1 SGHTA, CDR2 FQGTGA. The CDR3 consists of 16 residues. The V gene lost 5 bases and the J gene lost 2 bases, with 16 bases spanning the gap. The CDR3 coding sequence is TGTGCCAGCAGCGTGATTAGCGGTATTACCTACAATGAGCAGTTCTTC. It specifies CASSVISGITYNEQFF.

V usage is TRBV6-1 and J usage is TRBJ1-1, with no clear D. The CDR3 is 12 amino acids. Trimming removed 6 bases from V and 4 bases from J, with 9 bases in between. Germline CDR1 reads MNHNS; CDR2 reads SASEGT. This CDR3 reads CASSPLVTEAFF. CDR3 DNA sequence: TGTGCCAGCAGCCCCCTAGTCACTGAAGCTTTCTTT.

This chain joins TRBV10-3 and TRBJ2-2; 9 bases match TRBD1. CDR3 length equals 19 residues. Germline V lookup: CDR1 ENHRY, CDR2 SYGVKD. Unmatched junction bases numbered 14, after V lost 6 bases and J lost 0 bases. The CDR3 sequence is CAIRPLGGQGPTNTGELFF. Here the CDR3 DNA reads TGTGCCATCAGACCGCTTGGGGGACAGGGTCCGACGAACACCGGGGAGCTGTTTTTT.

The gene calls are TRBV29-1 and TRBJ1-1, with TRBD1 matching over 11 bases. This CDR3 is 16 amino acids long. Germline assignment: CDR1 SQVTM and CDR2 ANQGSEA. V was pared by 7 bases and J by 1 base, with 11 bases of the junction left unmatched. CDR3 protein: CSAKRTGGRRNTEAFF. Here the CDR3 DNA reads TGCAGCGCCAAACGGACAGGGGGCAGGAGGAACACTGAAGCTTTCTTT.

This chain connects TRBV5-1 to TRBJ2-1; 10 nucleotides match TRBD2. From germline, CDR1 is SGHRS and CDR2 YFSETQ. The V segment lost 5 bases and the J segment 3 bases; nucleotides outside the gene matches: 8. The CDR3 covers 16 residues. CDR3: CASRFLAGANYNEQFF. CDR3 nucleotides: TGCGCCAGCAGATTCCTAGCGGGAGCTAACTACAATGAGCAGTTCTTC.

J is TRBJ2-3 and V is TRBV10-3, with a possible D match to TRBD2 (5 bases). The V end lost 0 bases, the J end lost 2 bases, and 15 bases lay between the germline ends. The CDR3 spans 17 residues. Germline-derived CDR1 and CDR2 are ENHRY and SYGVKD. In DNA form, the CDR3 reads TGTGCCATCAGTGAGTCGAGCGGAGGACGGAACACAGATACGCAGTATTTT. Translated: CAISESSGGRNTDTQYF.

V is TRBV2 and J is TRBJ1-1, with 7 bases aligning to TRBD1. Germline CDR1 reads SNHLY; CDR2 reads FYNNEI. J gave up 0 bases and V 1 base, and 5 bases lay outside the gene matches. There are 16 residues in the CDR3. CDR3 sequence: CASSEGTGAMNTEAFF. In DNA, the CDR3 is TGTGCCAGCAGTGAAGGGACAGGTGCCATGAACACTGAAGCTTTCTTT. Using reference TRBV2 and TRBJ1-1 for the parts outside the CDR3, the full variable domain is EPEVTQTPSHQVTQMGQEVILRCVPISNHLYFYWYRQILGQKVEFLVSFYNNEISEKSEIFDDQFSVERPDGSNFTLKIRSTKLEDSAMYFCASSEGTGAMNTEAFFGQGTRLTVV.

V usage is TRBV5-4 and J usage is TRBJ1-2; a weak D match, TRBD1 (6 bases). Trimming left V 0 bases short and J 1 base short, with 13 bases between. From germline, CDR1 is SGHNT and CDR2 YYREEE (reference sequence). The CDR3 has 16 residues. The CDR3 loop reads CASSLDSTGFNYGYTF. As DNA, the CDR3 is TGTGCCAGCAGCTTGGACTCTACAGGGTTTAACTATGGCTACACCTTC.

The chain recombines TRBV7-9 with TRBJ2-3; TRBD2 agrees at 8 bases. Germline loops: CDR1 SEHNR, CDR2 FQNEAQ (reference sequence). V shed 2 bases and J 0 bases; nucleotides not matched to a gene: 7. CDR3 length: 17 amino acids. DNA of the CDR3: TGTGCCAGCAGCTTAAGGCCGGCTAGCGGGAGCACAGATACGCAGTATTTT. Its protein product is CASSLRPASGSTDTQYF.

The gene calls are TRBV19 and TRBJ1-5, with TRBD1 matching over 12 bases. From germline, CDR1 is LNHDA and CDR2 SQIVND (reference sequence). CDR3 length equals 18 residues. Trimming took 3 bases from V and 1 from J; bases not matched to a gene: 7. CDR3 residues: CASSIGTGGMVSNQPQHF. CDR3 coding DNA: TGTGCCAGTAGTATCGGGACAGGGGGCATGGTAAGCAATCAGCCCCAGCATTTT.

The chain combines TRBV28 with TRBJ2-3; D is unresolved. This CDR3 contains 16 residues. From germline, CDR1 is MDHEN and CDR2 SYDVKM. The V end lost 5 bases, the J end lost 2 bases, and 17 bases lay between the germline ends. This CDR3 reads CASSPDANLITDTQYF. The CDR3, as DNA: TGTGCCAGCAGTCCCGATGCAAACCTAATCACAGATACGCAGTATTTT.